This T cell receptor (beta chain) came from a study of cytomegalovirus exposure and HLA in healthy donors. Looking at the study overall: An analysis done earlier identified some 120 million unique TCR beta sequences from about 179 million T cells. About 80 million unique TCRs from HLA-typed donors made up an early data release.

Worth noting for this clone: Its target is unknown.

General study points: The likely explanation for a cluster of highly shared sequence variants was sequencing artifact. Generally TCR sequences proved uncommon, though certain public TCRs appeared in numerous donors.

A multiplex PCR was run with 60 Vbeta primers and 13 Jbeta primers. Profiled with immunoSEQ multiplex PCR; TCRdb holds only in-frame clones, not every one. The sample holds some 140,000 clones, about 70% seen once. Germline loops: CDR1 ENHRY, CDR2 SYGVKD. CDR3 length: 12 amino acids. Trimming removed 7 bases at V and 4 bases at J, with 10 bases between. Input material: PBMCs. This receptor was obtained from a young man in good health and CMV-seronegative. The chain carries TRBV10-3 and TRBJ1-1, with unresolved D. The CDR3 protein is CAITPSGTEAFF. CDR3 nucleotides: TGTGCCATCACCCCCAGTGGCACTGAAGCTTTCTTT.